This entry lists 21 T cell receptor beta chains sequenced from one sample in a study of T cells after posttransplantation cyclophosphamide. Busulfan-fludarabine conditioning, marrow transplant, and cyclophosphamide on days +3 and +4 were administered. The protocol was immunoSEQ multiplex PCR, while the TCRdb copy is restricted to in-frame clones and leaves out a portion. Altogether 23,000 or so clones were found in the sample, and no singletons occur. Here the sequenced sample was PBMCs, taken after allogeneic stem cell transplant with posttransplant cyclophosphamide. The source of these receptors is a young adult male patient who received an allogeneic stem cell transplant from a related donor, was CMV-positive, and had no GVHD. Some T cells here may be from the graft donor.

This clone was picked up many times. The chain combines TRBV7-9 with TRBJ2-7; 8 bases map to TRBD2. CDR1 and CDR2 (germline): SEHNR, FQNEAQ (reference sequence). This CDR3 contains 18 residues. V was pared by 5 bases and J by 1 base, with 16 bases of the junction left unmatched. The CDR3 bases are TGTGCCAGCAGCCCCCGGGAGGGACGGTGGAAAAGTTCCTACGAGCAGTACTTC. Translating gives CASSPREGRWKSSYEQYF.

J is TRBJ2-3 and V is TRBV7-3; TRBD2 matches 9 bases. J gave up 2 bases and V 5 bases, and 2 bases lay outside the gene matches. CDR3 length equals 14 residues. CDR1 and CDR2 from the germline V gene are SGHTA and FQGTGA. This CDR3 is CASSKGLATDTQYF. The DNA for the CDR3 is TGTGCCAGCAGCAAGGGACTAGCCACAGATACGCAGTATTTT.

CDR3 residues: CASSLAGGIFRTDTQYF. The CDR3 DNA is TGTGCCAGCAGCTTAGCGGGGGGTATATTCCGCACAGATACGCAGTATTTT. The V and J genes are TRBV7-6 and TRBJ2-3, with a tentative D call TRBD2 (6 bases). CDR3 length equals 17 residues. The germline gives CDR1 SGHVS, CDR2 FNYEAQ. V was shortened by 0 bases and J by 1 base, with 14 bases between the two germline ends.

This clone was observed many times. This chain's CDR3 is CASSPGQGRETQYF. CDR3 sequence (DNA): TGTGCCAGCAGTCCCGGACAGGGACGAGAGACCCAGTACTTC. The V and J genes are TRBV7-9 and TRBJ2-5; 8 bases are shared with TRBD1. Germline lookup yields CDR1 SEHNR and CDR2 FQNEAQ (reference sequence). Trimming removed 6 bases from V and 4 bases from J; junction bases left unmatched: 7. This CDR3 has 14 residues.

Ten or more counts support this clone. The junction and the germline gene differ at one end; a read error may be behind it. V usage is TRBV7-9 and J usage is TRBJ2-1; TRBD2 matches at 9 bases. From germline, CDR1 is SEHNR and CDR2 FQNEAQ (reference sequence). The CDR3 totals 11 residues. The CDR3 DNA reads as TGTGCCAGCAGCGCGGGAGGGCCTTCAGTCTTC. Its translation is CASSAGGPSVF.

This clone showed up many times. The chain links TRBV4-3 to TRBJ2-6; 7 nucleotides line up with TRBD2. Unmatched junction bases numbered 3, after V lost 0 bases and J lost 1 base. Germline loops: CDR1 LGHNA, CDR2 YSLEER. The CDR3 runs to 17 residues. The DNA of the CDR3 is TGCGCCAGCAGCCAAGAGAGCGGGACGTCTGGGGCCAACGTCCTGACTTTC. This gives the protein CASSQESGTSGANVLTF.

The table lists this clone with many counts. The genes are TRBV18 and TRBJ1-4; D is uncertain. CDR3 length equals 14 residues. Trimming took 4 bases from V and 0 from J, leaving 6 bases between them. Germline CDR1 is KGHSH and CDR2 is LQKENI. The chain's CDR3 is CASSHPATNEKLFF. The CDR3 nucleotides are TGTGCCAGCTCACACCCAGCAACTAATGAAAAACTGTTTTTT.

This clone showed up many times. This chain links TRBV6-5 with TRBJ2-1; D might be TRBD2 (6 bases). V was trimmed by 2 bases and J by 2 bases, leaving 13 bases between them. CDR1 is MNHEY and CDR2 is SVGAGI in the germline V gene. The CDR3 spans 16 residues. The CDR3 here is CASSYDGGNTYNEQFF. CDR3 nucleotide sequence: TGTGCCAGCAGTTACGATGGGGGGAACACCTACAATGAGCAGTTCTTC.

This clone was observed at least ten times. The chain links TRBV5-5 to TRBJ2-1; possible D gene TRBD2, 6 bases. Germline assignment: CDR1 SGHKS and CDR2 YYEKEE (reference sequence). V was cut by 2 bases and J by 3 bases, with 15 bases left in between. The CDR3 totals 16 residues. The CDR3 region is CASSLREASRYNEQFF. The CDR3 DNA sequence: TGTGCCAGCAGCTTAAGGGAGGCTAGCCGCTACAATGAGCAGTTCTTC.

This clone occurred many times. CDR3 protein: CASSELTGANQPQHF. The DNA of the CDR3 is TGTGCCAGCAGTGAGCTGACAGGGGCTAATCAGCCCCAGCATTTT. The chain is built from TRBV6-1 and TRBJ1-5, with 8 bases lining up with TRBD1. Germline CDR1 and CDR2: MNHNS and SASEGT. CDR3 size: 15 residues. V lost 3 bases, J lost 4 bases, and 5 bases stayed unmatched.

This clone was seen at least ten times. The chain uses TRBV29-1 and TRBJ2-5; TRBD2 might be the D (6 bases). Trimming pared 6 bases from V and 6 bases from J, leaving 14 bases between. Germline assignment: CDR1 SQVTM and CDR2 ANQGSEA. The CDR3 has 12 residues. As DNA, the CDR3 is TGCAGCGTCGGGCCCGGGAGAAAGACCCAGTACTTC. It translates to CSVGPGRKTQYF.

This clone was seen at least ten times. The chain joins TRBV11-2 to TRBJ1-1; the D gene is possibly TRBD1 (6 bases). Trimming took off 4 bases at V and 0 bases at J, with 9 bases between the two ends. CDR3 size: 14 residues. Looked up from germline, CDR1 is SGHAT and CDR2 is FQNNGV. In nucleotides, the CDR3 is TGTGCCAGCAGCTCAGGGGTCATGAACACTGAAGCTTTCTTT. Translating it yields CASSSGVMNTEAFF.

This clone was seen repeatedly, ten times or more. V and J are TRBV29-1 and TRBJ2-7; 7 positions match TRBD1. V trimming: 5 bases; J trimming: 2 bases; junction bases outside the gene matches: 3. The CDR3 has 12 amino acids. Looked up from germline, CDR1 is SQVTM and CDR2 is ANQGSEA. CDR3 loop: CSVRDSAYEQYF. CDR3 DNA sequence: TGCAGCGTTCGGGACAGTGCCTACGAGCAGTACTTC.

Ten or more counts support this clone. The genes are TRBV11-2 and TRBJ2-2; a possible D gene is TRBD2 (6 bases). CDR1 and CDR2 (germline): SGHAT, FQNNGV. V dropped 5 bases and J dropped 8 bases, with 24 bases sitting between them. The CDR3 is 17 residues long. The chain's CDR3 is CASSQISPPGSGGELFF. The CDR3 coding sequence is TGTGCCAGCAGCCAAATTTCCCCCCCGGGCAGCGGGGGGGAGCTGTTTTTT.

This clone showed up many times. The rearrangement joins TRBV13 to TRBJ1-2; possible D gene TRBD1, 5 bases. This CDR3 comprises 18 residues. The ends were cut back, 7 bases at V and 0 bases at J, with 24 bases in the middle. Germline V gene sequence: CDR1 PRHDT, CDR2 FYEKMQ (reference sequence). Here the CDR3 reads CASIQPSGLTYSNYGYTF. DNA of the CDR3: TGTGCCAGCATCCAACCGTCGGGACTCACCTACTCTAACTATGGCTACACCTTC.

This clone was counted at least ten times. The chain combines TRBV5-1 with TRBJ1-4, with D hard to call. Germline CDR1 and CDR2: SGHRS and YFSETQ. The CDR3 spans 14 residues. Trimming took off 2 bases at V and 5 bases at J, with 10 bases between the two ends. In DNA, the CDR3 is TGCGCCAGCAGCTTCTGGTCCGGGAATGAAAAACTGTTTTTT. This translates into CASSFWSGNEKLFF.

This clone was observed at least ten times. The chain combines TRBV6-5 with TRBJ1-1, with D hard to call. Germline V gene lookup returns CDR1 MNHEY and CDR2 SVGAGI. The ends were cut back, 10 bases at V and 6 bases at J, with 12 bases in the middle. CDR3 length: 11 amino acids. CDR3 sequence reads: CATSRAAEAFF. CDR3 nucleotides: TGTGCCACCTCCCGCGCTGCTGAAGCTTTCTTT.

This clone showed up many times. The chain recombines TRBV9 with TRBJ2-1; D unclear. CDR1 and CDR2 (germline): SGDLS, YYNGEE. Trimming removed 4 bases from V and 2 bases from J, with 4 bases in between. This CDR3 is built from 12 residues. CDR3: CASSYTYNEQFF. CDR3 nucleotide sequence: TGTGCCAGCAGCTACACCTACAATGAGCAGTTCTTC.

This clone was recorded at least ten times. The V call is TRBV27, the J call TRBJ2-6; TRBD1 is a possible D gene (5 bases). CDR3 size: 18 residues. Germline assignment: CDR1 MNHEY and CDR2 SMNVEV (reference sequence). Between the trimmed V and J ends, which lost 3 bases and 0 bases, there was a span of 15 bases. CDR3 amino acids: CASSFSFDSFSGANVLTF. The CDR3 region has the DNA TGTGCCAGCAGTTTTTCTTTTGACAGTTTCTCTGGGGCCAACGTCCTGACTTTC.

Ten or more counts support this clone. V usage is TRBV27 and J usage is TRBJ1-6, with 8 nucleotides matching TRBD1. The V gene end was trimmed by 4 bases and the J gene end by 9 bases; junction bases not matched to a gene: 5. Germline V CDR1 and CDR2: MNHEY, SMNVEV (reference sequence). The CDR3 spans 14 residues. CDR3 DNA: TGTGCCAGCAGTTGGACAGGGCTCAGTTCACCCCTCCACTTT. It translates to CASSWTGLSSPLHF.

This clone occurred many times. CDR3 nucleotide sequence: TGTGCCAGCAGTACACAGAGGGATACTGAAGCTTTCTTT. Its translation is CASSTQRDTEAFF. The chain has TRBV2 and TRBJ1-1, with D unclear. This CDR3 is 13 amino acids long. Germline V lookup: CDR1 SNHLY, CDR2 FYNNEI. Trimming pared 5 bases from V and 5 bases from J, leaving 12 bases between.